Described below is a single T cell receptor beta chain sequence and its context. The sample belongs to a study of blood T cell repertoires in COVID-19. The CDR3 spans 17 residues. From germline, CDR1 is LGHNA and CDR2 YNFKEQ. With V trimmed by 0 bases and J by 6 bases, 8 bases remained unmatched. Generated by immunoSEQ multiplex PCR, the TCRdb table keeps only in-frame clones and is missing some. The data contain almost 250,000 clones, roughly nine tenths of them singletons. The sample consisted of peripheral blood. The receptor's source is a woman between 55 and 75 years old who had recovered from COVID-19. The chain recombines TRBV4-2 with TRBJ2-1; TRBD2 matches at 10 bases. CDR3 sequence (DNA): TGTGCCAGCAGCCAAGATTCACAGCGGGGGGGCGGCAATGAGCAGTTCTTC. It yields the protein CASSQDSQRGGGNEQFF.